The clone carrying this T cell receptor beta chain was picked up one time. These data belong to a study of cytotoxic CD8 clonotypes in ibrutinib-treated CLL. CDR1 and CDR2 (germline): SGHVS, FNYEAQ. The germline V and J ends were trimmed by 5 bases and 9 bases, with 11 bases remaining between them. This CDR3 has 12 residues. Some clones are missing from TCRdb's copy, which holds only in-frame ones; the method was immunoSEQ multiplex PCR. This table holds about 130,000 clones, 60% to 85% found once. V is TRBV7-6 and J is TRBJ2-1; no firm D call. This specimen was PBMCs, taken after 24 months of ibrutinib treatment. The source is a human donor with chronic lymphocytic leukemia. The CDR3 region has the DNA TGTGCCAGCAGCGGCCCGCAATCTGAGCAGTTCTTC. It codes for CASSGPQSEQFF. Complete variable domain (other parts from reference TRBV7-6 and TRBJ2-1): GAGVSQSPRYKVTKRGQDVALRCDPISGHVSLYWYRQALGQGPEFLTYFNYEAQQDKSGLPNDRFSAERPEGSISTLTIQRTEQRDSAMYRCASSGPQSEQFFGPGTRLTVL.